The 8 T cell receptor beta chains below were found in one sample sequenced in a study of T cell changes during pregnancy in multiple sclerosis. Produced via immunoSEQ multiplex PCR; TCRdb's table is partial and in-frame only. The repertoire holds over 50,000 clones, with 92% as singletons. The material sequenced was peripheral blood, taken in the first trimester of pregnancy. These receptors all come from a female donor with multiple sclerosis, enrolled in a pregnancy study.

The gene calls are TRBV28 and TRBJ2-1, with TRBD1 identical over 9 bases. The CDR3 has 15 amino acids. In germline, CDR1 is MDHEN, CDR2 SYDVKM. V lost 6 bases and J lost 3; bases outside the gene matches: 6. CDR3 amino acids: CASSHGTGIYNEQFF. CDR3 bases: TGTGCCAGCAGCCACGGGACAGGGATCTACAATGAGCAGTTCTTC.

The chain is built from TRBV19 and TRBJ1-1, with D unresolved. Germline V gene lookup returns CDR1 LNHDA and CDR2 SQIVND (reference sequence). The V gene lost 7 bases and the J gene lost 0 bases, with 15 bases spanning the gap. This CDR3 spans 15 amino acids. CDR3 region: CASTPGFILNTEAFF. CDR3 nucleotide sequence: TGTGCCAGTACCCCGGGATTCATCTTGAACACTGAAGCTTTCTTT. The entire variable domain, with the rest obtained from reference TRBV19 and TRBJ1-1, is as follows: DGGITQSPKYLFRKEGQNVTLSCEQNLNHDAMYWYRQDPGQGLRLIYYSQIVNDFQKGDIAEGYSVSREKKESFPLTVTSAQKNPTAFYLCASTPGFILNTEAFFGQGTRLTVV.

This chain connects TRBV7-2 to TRBJ2-7; tentatively, D is TRBD2 (5 bases). Germline CDR1 reads SGHTA; CDR2 reads FQGNSA. The CDR3 totals 14 residues. V lost 2 bases and J 2 bases, leaving 10 bases between the germline ends. CDR3 in amino acids: CASSLRGSAYEQYF. CDR3 DNA sequence: TGTGCCAGCAGCTTACGTGGTAGCGCCTACGAGCAGTACTTC.

The genes are TRBV9 and TRBJ2-7, with D possibly TRBD2 on 6 matching bases. Trimming pared 3 bases from V and 6 bases from J, leaving 16 bases between. Per the germline V gene, CDR1 is SGDLS and CDR2 is YYNGEE. There are 14 residues in the CDR3. As DNA, the CDR3 is TGTGCCAGCAGCGGCCGGGACTCTGCACCCGAGCAGTACTTC. This codes for CASSGRDSAPEQYF.

The chain links TRBV27 to TRBJ2-7, with 7 bases fitting TRBD2. The germline CDR1 and CDR2 sequences are MNHEY and SMNVEV (reference sequence). The CDR3 is 14 amino acids. With 2 bases clipped from V and 3 bases from J, the junction kept 4 bases outside the gene matches. CDR3 sequence: CASSLSASGYEQYF. CDR3 in DNA: TGTGCCAGCAGTTTAAGCGCTAGCGGCTACGAGCAGTACTTC.

The chain uses TRBV7-9 and TRBJ2-1, with TRBD2 matching 8 bases. J lost 3 bases, V lost 5 bases, and 6 bases had no gene match. The CDR3 length is 15 residues. Looked up from germline, CDR1 is SEHNR and CDR2 is FQNEAQ (reference sequence). This CDR3 is CASSPGLAIYNEQFF. CDR3 DNA sequence: TGTGCCAGCAGCCCTGGACTAGCTATCTACAATGAGCAGTTCTTC.

CDR3 residues: CASSHPLGGNTEAFF. The CDR3 DNA reads TGTGCCAGCAGCCATCCCCTAGGGGGCAACACTGAAGCTTTCTTT. V and J are TRBV9 and TRBJ1-1; 7 nucleotides match TRBD1. With 4 bases clipped from V and 2 bases from J, the junction kept 8 bases outside the gene matches. The CDR3 totals 15 residues. Germline lookup yields CDR1 SGDLS and CDR2 YYNGEE.

The V and J genes are TRBV7-8 and TRBJ1-5, with 9 positions matching TRBD1. The germline V gene encodes CDR1 SGHVS and CDR2 FQNEAQ. V was pared by 5 bases and J by 4 bases, with 9 bases of the junction left unmatched. The CDR3 contains 16 residues. CDR3 in DNA: TGTGCCAGCAGCCCTAACGGACAGGGGTTTAATCAGCCCCAGCATTTT. This encodes CASSPNGQGFNQPQHF.